This T cell receptor (beta chain) was recorded in a study of shared clonotypes between healthy human individuals. Study-wide context: Each donor had three CD4 naive, three CD4 memory, two CD8 naive and one CD8 memory plate.

Profiled with immunoSEQ multiplex PCR; TCRdb holds only in-frame clones, not every one. The sample lists some 2,100,000 clones, roughly 91% occurring once. CD45RO-negative CD8 cells positively selected for CCR7 made up the naive population, which excluded terminally differentiated effector memory CD45RA+ cells. This clone was seen a few times. Per the germline V gene, CDR1 is SQVTM and CDR2 is ANQGSEA. V was clipped by 4 bases and J by 4 bases, with 16 bases between them. This CDR3 comprises 14 residues. Material: naive CD8+ T cells from PBMCs. This sequence joins TRBV29-1 and TRBJ1-2; TRBD1 might be the D (5 bases). This receptor was taken from a man younger than 35 in good health. Some clones in this sample may be carry-over from other donors' samples. This chain's CDR3 is CSVVSRQGPYGYTF. The CDR3 bases are TGCAGCGTTGTATCTCGGCAGGGCCCCTATGGCTACACCTTC.